Here is one T cell receptor (beta chain) with its context. The data stem from a study of T cell responses to AZD1222 COVID-19 vaccine. TCRdb's copy holds only in-frame clones and misses some; the assay was immunoSEQ multiplex PCR. Among tens of thousands of clones listed, approximately 92% were seen once. The CDR3 consists of 17 residues. Trimming took off 1 base at V and 2 bases at J, with 18 bases between the two ends. CDR1 and CDR2 from the germline V gene are SGHKS and YYEKEE (reference sequence). The sample here was peripheral blood, taken 28 days after the second AZD1222 dose. The chain carries TRBV5-5 and TRBJ1-2; D unresolved. The TCR comes from an adult who received the AZD1222 COVID-19 vaccine. CDR3 loop: CASSLTRSRPENYGYTF. The CDR3 DNA is TGTGCCAGCAGCTTGACTCGAAGTAGGCCGGAGAACTATGGCTACACCTTC.